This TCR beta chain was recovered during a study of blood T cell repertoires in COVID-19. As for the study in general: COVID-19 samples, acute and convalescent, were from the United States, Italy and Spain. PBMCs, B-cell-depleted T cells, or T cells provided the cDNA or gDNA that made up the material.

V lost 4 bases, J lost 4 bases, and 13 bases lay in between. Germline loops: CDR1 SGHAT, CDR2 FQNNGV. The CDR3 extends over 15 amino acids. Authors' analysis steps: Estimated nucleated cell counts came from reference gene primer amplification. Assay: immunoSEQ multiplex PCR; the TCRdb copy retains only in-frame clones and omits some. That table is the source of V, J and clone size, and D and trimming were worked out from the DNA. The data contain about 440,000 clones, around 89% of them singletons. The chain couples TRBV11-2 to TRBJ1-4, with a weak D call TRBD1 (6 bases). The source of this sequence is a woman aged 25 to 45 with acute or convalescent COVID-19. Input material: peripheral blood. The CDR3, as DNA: TGTGCCAGCAGCTCAACAGGGATAAATAATGAAAAACTGTTTTTT. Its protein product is CASSSTGINNEKLFF.